A single sample is the source of the 9 T cell receptor beta chains below, sequenced in a study of control samples from healthy donors and cancer patients (dated by TCRdb to the early 2020s). The library was prepared using the immunoSEQ multiplex PCR assay. TCRdb mirrors the immuneACCESS table, restricted to in-frame sequences. Some clones are absent from its copies; in checked studies, under half trace to an unresolved V gene, and the reason for the others is unknown. This sample is represented by 170,000 or so clones; over 85% of them were singletons. 8.5% of the sample is in the top ten clones. Sequencing was carried out using blood. The receptors were gathered from a middle-aged woman in good health.

In DNA, the CDR3 is TGCGCCAGCAGCTTGGTAGCGGGAGGCACCGGGGAGCTGTTTTTT. The encoded protein is CASSLVAGGTGELFF. This chain connects TRBV5-1 to TRBJ2-2; 10 bases are shared with TRBD2. J was trimmed by 4 bases and V by 0 bases; bases with no gene match: 0. This CDR3 is 15 amino acids long. CDR1 SGHRS and CDR2 YFSETQ come from the germline V gene.

The V gene is TRBV6-5, the J gene TRBJ2-7, with D tentatively TRBD2 (5 bases). V gave up 2 bases and J gave up 0 bases, with 14 bases separating them. Germline V CDR1 and CDR2: MNHEY, SVGAGI. The CDR3 consists of 16 residues. The CDR3 coding sequence is TGTGCCAGCAGTTACGAGGCCGGGAAACCCTCCTACGAGCAGTACTTC. As protein: CASSYEAGKPSYEQYF.

For the CDR3, the DNA is TGTGCCAGCAGCTTAGTCGGGGTGAACACTGAAGCTTTCTTT. Its translation is CASSLVGVNTEAFF. The V gene is TRBV11-2, the J gene TRBJ1-1; D is uncertain. The CDR3 has 14 amino acids. V dropped 1 base and J dropped 0 bases, with 6 bases sitting between them. Germline V gene sequence: CDR1 SGHAT, CDR2 FQNNGV.

This clone was observed a single time. V gene TRBV30 combines with J gene TRBJ1-1; tentative D call: TRBD1 (5 bases). Germline V gene data show CDR1 as GTSNPN and CDR2 as SVGIG (reference sequence). This CDR3 region has 14 residues. The ends were cut back, 4 bases at V and 0 bases at J, with 12 bases in the middle. The CDR3 coding sequence is TGTGCCTGGACCAAGCAGGGACTGAACACTGAAGCTTTCTTT. This encodes CAWTKQGLNTEAFF.

The chain employs TRBV19 and TRBJ1-5; TRBD1 matches 9 bases. J was trimmed by 4 bases and V by 7 bases; bases with no gene match: 5. Germline V gives CDR1 LNHDA, CDR2 SQIVND (reference sequence). The CDR3 contains 14 residues. CDR3 protein: CASTDRGGNQPQHF. For the CDR3, the DNA is TGTGCCAGTACCGACAGGGGGGGAAATCAGCCCCAGCATTTT. The variable domain in full, completed from reference TRBV19 and TRBJ1-5, reads DGGITQSPKYLFRKEGQNVTLSCEQNLNHDAMYWYRQDPGQGLRLIYYSQIVNDFQKGDIAEGYSVSREKKESFPLTVTSAQKNPTAFYLCASTDRGGNQPQHFGDGTRLSIL.

The chain links TRBV6-5 to TRBJ1-4; D possibly corresponds to TRBD1 (6 bases). From germline, CDR1 is MNHEY and CDR2 SVGAGI. CDR3 size: 14 residues. V lost 6 bases, J lost 8 bases, and 16 bases lay in between. CDR3 nucleotide sequence: TGTGCCAGCAGCTTCAGGGGTTTGGAGGAAAAACTGTTTTTT. Translation: CASSFRGLEEKLFF.

The chain couples TRBV6-2 or TRBV6-3 to TRBJ1-2, with TRBD1 identical over 8 bases. Germline V gene sequence: CDR1 MNHEY, CDR2 SVGEGT. V was clipped by 6 bases and J by 4 bases; unmatched bases: 13. This CDR3 region has 16 residues. CDR3 bases: TGTGCCAGCAGCCTAAAACCCGGACAGGGCCTCTATGGCTACACCTTC. This gives the protein CASSLKPGQGLYGYTF.

This clone was counted between two and nine times. The chain carries TRBV25-1 and TRBJ1-1; the D gene is possibly TRBD1 (6 bases). CDR3 length: 16 residues. Germline CDR1 MGHDK, CDR2 SYGVNS. V gave up 5 bases and J gave up 0 bases, with 16 bases separating them. CDR3 DNA: TGTGCCAGCAGTAAGGGGTTGGGGGGCTTGAACACTGAAGCTTTCTTT. Translating it yields CASSKGLGGLNTEAFF.

The chain couples TRBV5-6 to TRBJ1-5, with no clear D. Germline V gene data show CDR1 as SGHDT and CDR2 as YYEEEE. There are 14 residues in the CDR3. V was pared by 1 base and J by 3 bases, with 8 bases between. The CDR3 bases are TGTGCCAGCAGCTTGTTGGGATCCAATCAGCCCCAGCATTTT. This translates into CASSLLGSNQPQHF. Together with reference TRBV5-6 and TRBJ1-5, the CDR3 gives the full variable domain: DAGVTQSPTHLIKTRGQQVTLRCSPKSGHDTVSWYQQALGQGPQFIFQYYEEEERQRGNFPDRFSGHQFPNYSSELNVNALLLGDSALYLCASSLLGSNQPQHFGDGTRLSIL.